This record looks at one T cell receptor (beta chain) sequence and its context. The source of the sample is a study of blood T cell repertoires in COVID-19. Background on the study: Some COVID-19 samples were acute and others convalescent; all came from the United States, Italy and Spain.

Participants were aged roughly 18 to 89 years from roughly 25 US areas. Cohort 3 recovery required two negative PCRs, clearance, or symptom resolution. How the authors handled the data: Nucleated cell number was recorded as an estimate derived from reference gene primer amplification. Measured with immunoSEQ multiplex PCR; TCRdb has only the in-frame clones, and not every one. The V and J calls and clone size are taken from that table; D and trimming were inferred from the DNA. The sample consists of roughly 400,000 clones, around 89% of them appearing once. Sequenced material: PBMCs or T cells enriched from blood (not recorded which). The sequence derives from a man aged 25 to 40 who had recovered from COVID-19.

CDR3 nucleotide sequence: TGTGCCAGCAGCTTAGGACTAGCGGGCTCCTACGAGCAGTACTTC. Amino acid sequence: CASSLGLAGSYEQYF. This chain links TRBV7-2 with TRBJ2-7; 10 positions agree with TRBD2. Germline CDR1 reads SGHTA; CDR2 reads FQGNSA. The V gene end was trimmed by 1 base and the J gene end by 0 bases; junction bases not matched to a gene: 0. The CDR3 is 15 amino acids.